The entry below gives a single T cell receptor beta chain sequence along with its context. The antigen is undetermined. Tagging with unique molecular identifiers was applied to individual cDNA molecules. TCRdb re-called the 5' RACE reads with MiXCR, one entry per CDR3 protein. The sample includes around 99,000 distinct CDR3 sequences, around a sixth of them seen just once. The source of the sample is a study of early T cells in non-severe SARS-CoV-2 infection. On the study more broadly: Chains stayed unpaired after sequencing of bulk RNA from unsorted whole blood. Study outcomes and limitations: VDJdb matches were skewed toward anti-spike CD8 T cell responses.

Germline lookup yields CDR1 MNHNY and CDR2 SVGAGI (reference sequence). V lost 5 bases to trimming and J lost 2 bases; unmatched junction nucleotides: 14. The CDR3 sequence is 18 residues long. The material was whole blood, obtained at baseline. The rearrangement joins TRBV6-6 to TRBJ1-5; TRBD1 aligns across 8 bases. The sequence was obtained from an adult who was a healthcare worker with PCR-confirmed SARS-CoV-2 infection or an uninfected control (not recorded which). The CDR3 sequence is CASSPGTGALGGNQPQHF. The DNA of the CDR3 is TGTGCCAGCAGTCCCGGGACAGGAGCCTTAGGTGGCAATCAGCCCCAGCATTTT.